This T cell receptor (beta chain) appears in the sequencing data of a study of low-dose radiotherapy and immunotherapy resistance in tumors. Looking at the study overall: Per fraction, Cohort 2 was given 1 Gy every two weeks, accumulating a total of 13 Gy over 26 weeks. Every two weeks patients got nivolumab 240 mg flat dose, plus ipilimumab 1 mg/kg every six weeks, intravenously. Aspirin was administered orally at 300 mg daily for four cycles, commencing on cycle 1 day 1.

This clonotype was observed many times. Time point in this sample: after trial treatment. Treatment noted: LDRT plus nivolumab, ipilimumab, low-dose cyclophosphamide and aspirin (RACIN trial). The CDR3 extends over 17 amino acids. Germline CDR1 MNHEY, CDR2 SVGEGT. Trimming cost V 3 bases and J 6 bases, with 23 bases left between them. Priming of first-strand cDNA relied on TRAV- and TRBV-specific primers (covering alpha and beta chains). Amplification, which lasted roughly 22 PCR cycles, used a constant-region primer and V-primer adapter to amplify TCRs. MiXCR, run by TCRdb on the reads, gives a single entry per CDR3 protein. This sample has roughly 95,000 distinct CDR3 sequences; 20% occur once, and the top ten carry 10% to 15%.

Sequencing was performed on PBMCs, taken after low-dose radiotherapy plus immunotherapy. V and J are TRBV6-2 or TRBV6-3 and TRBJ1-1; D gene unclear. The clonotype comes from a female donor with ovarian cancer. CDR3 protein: CASSYYGVNRAGAEAFF. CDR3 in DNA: TGTGCCAGCAGTTATTACGGGGTGAACCGGGCCGGCGCTGAAGCTTTCTTT.